This T cell receptor beta chain was identified during a study of cytomegalovirus exposure and HLA in healthy donors. General study results and limits: In a later analysis, V- and J-gene trimming of beta chains associated with a DCLRE1C missense variant, replicated independently.

From germline, CDR1 is MDHEN and CDR2 SYDVKM. This CDR3 is built from 14 residues. V lost 4 bases and J 8 bases, leaving 15 bases between the germline ends. This clone appeared a single time. The target antigen is unknown. Use of 60 Vbeta and 13 Jbeta primers characterized the PCR. Repertoires were generated with immunoSEQ multiplex PCR, while TCRdb's copy carries only in-frame clones and drops some. Of under 200,000 clones listed, 70% to 85% are singletons. The sequencing input was PBMCs. The clonotype originates from a middle-aged woman in good health and CMV-seronegative. The genes are TRBV28 and TRBJ2-1; D may be TRBD1 (7 bases). CDR3 bases: TGTGCCAGCAGTTCGACAGGGACTGGCGATGAGCAGTTCTTC. It codes for CASSSTGTGDEQFF.